The 24 T cell receptor beta chains listed next were all sequenced from one sample in a study of blood T cells in healthy people across ages (dated by TCRdb to 2013 to 2016). Library preparation used 5' RACE. The second PCR ran for roughly 7 to 12 cycles and used a J-beta primer mix along with a sample-barcoded 5' primer. In TCRdb, the public reads were trimmed at Q25 with fastp and aligned with MiXCR, with productive beta chains retained. Rows with a matching CDR3 protein are joined into one entry that keeps the most common DNA and genes. The sample profile shows 1.5 million to 2 million distinct CDR3 sequences; roughly 43% of them were found once. The biggest ten clones account for roughly 24% of the sample. Input material: blood. These TCRs come from a human donor in good health.

V gene TRBV28 combines with J gene TRBJ1-2, with D possibly matching TRBD1 (5 bases). This CDR3 has 12 residues. Per the germline V gene, CDR1 is MDHEN and CDR2 is SYDVKM. V was cut by 10 bases and J by 3 bases, with 12 bases left in between. This CDR3 reads CAIGGNYYGYTF. CDR3 DNA sequence: TGTGCCATCGGGGGGAACTACTATGGCTACACCTTC.

The rearrangement joins TRBV4-3 to TRBJ1-4, with TRBD1 matching over 9 bases. CDR3 size: 16 residues. With 0 bases clipped from V and 8 bases from J, the junction kept 7 bases outside the gene matches. The germline gives CDR1 LGHNA, CDR2 YSLEER. The CDR3 bases are TGCGCCAGCAGCCAAGATACAGGGGGCGGAGGAGAAAAACTGTTTTTT. Its translation: CASSQDTGGGGEKLFF.

This clonotype was seen a handful of times. This rearrangement joins TRBV15 to TRBJ1-5, with D hard to call. There are 14 residues in the CDR3. From germline, CDR1 is LNHNV and CDR2 YYDKDF (reference sequence). The germline V and J ends were trimmed by 5 bases and 4 bases, with 12 bases remaining between them. CDR3 in amino acids: CATSLGSVNQPQHF. The CDR3 DNA is TGTGCCACCAGCTTAGGGTCGGTTAATCAGCCCCAGCATTTT. Full variable domain (outside the CDR3, taken from reference TRBV15 and TRBJ1-5): DAMVIQNPRYQVTQFGKPVTLSCSQTLNHNVMYWYQQKSSQAPKLLFHYYDKDFNNEADTPDNFQSRRPNTSFCFLDIRSPGLGDTAMYLCATSLGSVNQPQHFGDGTRLSIL.

The V gene is TRBV4-2, the J gene TRBJ2-7; tentative D call: TRBD1 (6 bases). Germline CDR1 is LGHNA and CDR2 is YNFKEQ. Trimming shortened V by 4 bases and J by 2 bases, and 12 bases separated the two germline ends. This CDR3 is built from 14 residues. The CDR3 bases are TGTGCCAGCAGCCCCCGGACAGAGCCCTACGAGCAGTACTTC. Protein sequence: CASSPRTEPYEQYF.

This sequence joins TRBV29-1 and TRBJ2-3, with D perhaps TRBD1 (6 bases). The V gene's germline CDR1 is SQVTM and CDR2 ANQGSEA. The length of the CDR3 is 11 residues. Trimming cost V 2 bases and J 7 bases, with 7 bases left between them. The CDR3 sequence is CSVEQGNTQYF. The CDR3 region has the DNA TGCAGCGTTGAACAGGGGAATACGCAGTATTTT.

This clonotype has just a few counts. J is TRBJ2-5 and V is TRBV20-1; D gene uncertain. This CDR3 has 15 amino acids. V lost 1 base, J lost 1 base, and 13 bases lay in between. Germline-derived CDR1 and CDR2 are DFQATT and SNEGSKA (reference sequence). This chain's CDR3 is CSARGLIDPQETQYF. CDR3 sequence (DNA): TGCAGTGCTAGAGGATTGATAGATCCCCAAGAGACCCAGTACTTC.

At least ten counts were recorded for this clonotype. This chain uses TRBV5-5 with TRBJ2-7; unclear D gene. Trimming took 7 bases from V and 4 from J, leaving 12 bases between them. CDR1 is SGHKS and CDR2 is YYEKEE in the germline V gene (reference sequence). CDR3 length: 12 amino acids. CDR3 protein: CASGRHPYEQYF. CDR3 bases: TGTGCCAGCGGTCGACACCCTTACGAGCAGTACTTC.

The V call is TRBV7-2, the J call TRBJ1-4; D call uncertain. There are 14 residues in the CDR3. Germline V gene data show CDR1 as SGHTA and CDR2 as FQGNSA. V gave up 5 bases and J gave up 5 bases, with 12 bases separating them. CDR3 protein: CASSLGPNNEKLFF. CDR3 sequence (DNA): TGTGCCAGCAGCCTCGGACCGAACAATGAAAAACTGTTTTTT.

This clonotype was observed a handful of times. The gene calls are TRBV25-1 and TRBJ2-7; no clear D gene. Germline CDR1 is MGHDK and CDR2 is SYGVNS. The CDR3 is 12 amino acids. The V gene lost 7 bases and the J gene lost 5 bases, with 12 bases spanning the gap. The CDR3 DNA reads as TGTGCCAGCATGGGATTGCCCCACGAGCAGTACTTC. It yields the protein CASMGLPHEQYF.

This clonotype came up a few times. The chain links TRBV11-1 to TRBJ2-4; 8 positions match TRBD2. The J call may be incorrect, as the DNA end agrees better with TRBJ2-5. Germline CDR1 is SGHAT and CDR2 is FQDESV (reference sequence). The CDR3 extends over 15 amino acids. The CDR3 loop is CASSRRLAGRETQYF. The CDR3 coding sequence is TGTGCCAGCAGTCGACGTTTAGCGGGGCGAGAGACCCAGTACTTC.

This chain's CDR3 is CASSAGTLATEAFF. CDR3 coding DNA: TGTGCCAGCAGCGCCGGGACCTTGGCCACTGAAGCTTTCTTT. V gene TRBV7-2 combines with J gene TRBJ1-1, with D perhaps matching TRBD1 (5 bases). Trimming cost V 5 bases and J 4 bases, with 14 bases left between them. Germline lookup yields CDR1 SGHTA and CDR2 FQGNSA. The CDR3 contains 14 residues.

This clonotype occurred a few times. The rearrangement uses TRBV12-3 or TRBV12-4 and TRBJ1-2, with 9 bases lining up with TRBD1. Trimming cost V 5 bases and J 7 bases; bases outside gene matches: 8. The CDR3 length is 14 residues. The CDR3 DNA reads as TGTGCCAGCAGTCCCGCCGGGACAGGGTGTGGCTACACCTTC. This sequence encodes CASSPAGTGCGYTF.

The V gene is TRBV5-1, the J gene TRBJ1-2; the D is unclear. The CDR3 has 14 residues. The V and J ends lost 5 bases and 2 bases respectively, with 13 bases between them. In germline, CDR1 is SGHRS, CDR2 YFSETQ. CDR3: CASRHDGGNYGYTF. The CDR3 nucleotides read TGCGCCAGCAGACATGATGGAGGGAACTATGGCTACACCTTC.

The V call is TRBV10-3, the J call TRBJ2-1; D is unclear. This CDR3 is built from 14 residues. Between the trimmed V and J ends, which lost 5 bases and 1 base, there was a span of 9 bases. Germline CDR1 reads ENHRY; CDR2 reads SYGVKD. The CDR3 region is CAISPQTSYNEQFF. For the CDR3, the DNA is TGTGCCATCAGTCCCCAGACTTCCTACAATGAGCAGTTCTTC.

The chain employs TRBV20-1 and TRBJ1-2; TRBD1 matches 7 bases. Germline values: CDR1 DFQATT, CDR2 SNEGSKA (reference sequence). CDR3 length: 13 residues. With V trimmed by 6 bases and J by 0 bases, 4 bases remained unmatched. CDR3 amino acids: CSAPGQSNYGYTF. DNA of the CDR3: TGCAGTGCCCCGGGACAGTCTAACTATGGCTACACCTTC.

Of note for this clonotype: A junction boundary mismatches the germline segment, possibly from a read error. The rearrangement uses TRBV15 and TRBJ2-4; a possible D gene is TRBD1 (6 bases). Germline V CDR1 and CDR2: LNHNV, YYDKDF (reference sequence). The CDR3 is 15 amino acids. The CDR3 is CATSRGRDTKNIKYF. CDR3 in DNA: TGTGCCACCAGCAGAGGCCGGGACACCAAAAACATTAAGTACTTC.

The chain employs TRBV20-1 and TRBJ2-2; no firm D call. CDR3 size: 12 residues. Germline V gene data show CDR1 as DFQATT and CDR2 as SNEGSKA (reference sequence). Trimming left V 6 bases short and J 1 base short, with 6 bases between. Written as DNA, the CDR3 is TGCAGTGCGAGACGGAACACCGGGGAGCTGTTTTTT. Its translation: CSARRNTGELFF.

This clonotype has more than one count but fewer than ten. The chain has TRBV20-1 and TRBJ2-3; 10 positions match TRBD2. Germline loops: CDR1 DFQATT, CDR2 SNEGSKA (reference sequence). The CDR3 sequence is 17 residues long. The J segment lost 2 bases and the V segment lost 6 bases, leaving 14 bases of the junction unmatched. CDR3 in amino acids: CSASRPVAGGHTDTQYF. CDR3 DNA sequence: TGCAGTGCCTCTAGACCTGTAGCGGGGGGACACACAGATACGCAGTATTTT.

The chain links TRBV3-1 to TRBJ2-1; unclear D gene. Trimming cost V 4 bases and J 5 bases, with 18 bases left between them. This CDR3 region has 16 residues. Germline lookup yields CDR1 LGHDT and CDR2 YNNKEL (reference sequence). CDR3 in amino acids: CASSLPVAVKDNEQFF. The CDR3 DNA reads TGTGCCAGCAGCCTCCCGGTGGCAGTGAAGGACAATGAGCAGTTCTTC.

This clonotype was counted only a few times. The chain combines TRBV28 with TRBJ2-3; 8 bases agree with TRBD2. The CDR3 extends over 15 amino acids. Germline V CDR1 and CDR2: MDHEN, SYDVKM. V lost 3 bases, J lost 8 bases, and 10 bases stayed unmatched. CDR3 nucleotide sequence: TGTGCCAGCAGTTTCCCGGGGGGGCGTTTGGGTACGCAGTATTTT. Amino acids: CASSFPGGRLGTQYF.

The chain has TRBV5-6 and TRBJ2-1; 11 bases map to TRBD2. Germline V gene sequence: CDR1 SGHDT, CDR2 YYEEEE. J lost 5 bases, V lost 5 bases, and 9 bases had no gene match. The CDR3 spans 16 residues. This CDR3 is CASSPTSGAYNNEQFF. CDR3 bases: TGTGCCAGCAGTCCGACTAGCGGGGCCTATAACAATGAGCAGTTCTTC.

This chain uses TRBV7-9 with TRBJ2-7; tentative D call: TRBD1 (6 bases). CDR3 length: 15 amino acids. Trimming removed 0 bases at V and 4 bases at J, with 13 bases between. Germline V gene lookup returns CDR1 SEHNR and CDR2 FQNEAQ (reference sequence). The CDR3 DNA reads as TGTGCCAGCAGCTTAGCGGTTGACAGGAGGTACGAGCAGTACTTC. Its translation is CASSLAVDRRYEQYF.

The rearrangement uses TRBV27 and TRBJ2-2; maybe TRBD2 (5 bases). The CDR3 has 14 residues. Trimming pared 4 bases from V and 5 bases from J, leaving 11 bases between. Germline lookup yields CDR1 MNHEY and CDR2 SMNVEV (reference sequence). In DNA form, the CDR3 reads TGTGCCAGCAGTTCCCTGCCGGGGACCGGGGAGCTGTTTTTT. The encoded protein is CASSSLPGTGELFF.

The CDR3 protein is CASSFLIDGAKYPDGYTF. In DNA, the CDR3 is TGTGCCAGCAGCTTTCTCATTGATGGGGCGAAATATCCCGATGGCTACACCTTC. The chain carries TRBV28 and TRBJ1-2, with D possibly being TRBD1 (5 bases). The CDR3 spans 18 residues. Trimming removed 6 bases from V and 6 bases from J, with 29 bases in between. Germline CDR1 and CDR2: MDHEN and SYDVKM.